These 20 T cell receptor beta chains came from one sample sequenced in a study of T cells in Graves' hyperthyroidism and ophthalmopathy. Amplification of TCR beta CDR3 regions used RNA as the template. First-round RT-PCR targeting the TCR CDR3 was performed with the HTBI primer set. TCRdb called the multiplex PCR reads again in MiXCR, with one record for every CDR3 protein. The sample includes 300,000 to 400,000 distinct CDR3 sequences, around 15% of them seen just once. The sequenced sample consisted of blood. The receptors come from a woman aged 25 to 39 with Graves' ophthalmopathy.

Ten or more counts support this clonotype. V usage is TRBV7-9 and J usage is TRBJ2-3; maybe TRBD2 (5 bases). Germline V gene sequence: CDR1 SEHNR, CDR2 FQNEAQ (reference sequence). V shed 3 bases and J shed 1 base, with 11 bases lying between them. The CDR3 sequence is 15 residues long. The CDR3, as DNA: TGTGCCAGCAGCTTGGACTCCGCTGGCACAGATACGCAGTATTTT. Translated: CASSLDSAGTDTQYF.

This clonotype was counted many times. The chain employs TRBV28 and TRBJ2-5; perhaps TRBD1 as D (6 bases). The CDR3 is 16 amino acids. The ends were cut back, 2 bases at V and 3 bases at J, with 16 bases in the middle. Germline assignment: CDR1 MDHEN and CDR2 SYDVKM. CDR3 region: CASSLRHRVSEETQYF. The CDR3 nucleotides read TGTGCCAGCAGTTTAAGGCACAGGGTATCTGAAGAGACCCAGTACTTC.

This clonotype turned up a few times. The chain links TRBV2 to TRBJ2-1; 7 bases fit TRBD2. The junction had 4 bases not matched to a gene; V was cut back by 8 bases and J by 9 bases. Germline CDR1 is SNHLY and CDR2 is FYNNEI. This CDR3 comprises 11 residues. CDR3 sequence: CASGRDAEQFF. The CDR3 nucleotides read TGTGCCAGCGGGAGGGATGCTGAGCAGTTCTTC.

This clonotype was counted ten times or more. The chain carries TRBV2 and TRBJ1-1; D perhaps matches TRBD1 (5 bases). CDR3 length: 14 residues. With 4 bases removed from V and 4 bases from J, the gap between germline ends came to 13 bases. Germline CDR1 and CDR2: SNHLY and FYNNEI. The DNA of the CDR3 is TGTGCCAGCAGTGGACAGTTCCAGGGCACTGAAGCTTTCTTT. Translating it yields CASSGQFQGTEAFF.

This clonotype was seen ten or more times. J is TRBJ1-6 and V is TRBV30; 7 bases are shared with TRBD1. Trimming took 0 bases from V and 4 from J; bases not matched to a gene: 3. The CDR3 totals 15 residues. Germline values: CDR1 GTSNPN, CDR2 SVGIG (reference sequence). Here the CDR3 reads CAWSVPDRYNSPLHF. The CDR3 DNA is TGTGCCTGGAGTGTACCGGACAGGTATAATTCACCCCTCCACTTT.

This clonotype has at least ten counts. The J gene is TRBJ1-6, the V gene TRBV7-2; D call uncertain. Germline loops: CDR1 SGHTA, CDR2 FQGNSA. Trimming stripped 1 base from V and 10 bases from J, with 23 bases between. The CDR3 sequence is 18 residues long. CDR3 sequence reads: CASSLVGGSGRSGSPLHF. The CDR3 region has the DNA TGTGCCAGCAGCTTAGTTGGAGGTTCCGGACGGAGTGGATCACCCCTCCACTTT.

This clonotype was observed at least ten times. This chain's CDR3 is CASSRQGNRYLYGYTF. For the CDR3, the DNA is TGCGCCAGCAGCCGGCAGGGGAATCGTTATCTCTATGGCTACACCTTC. The chain is built from TRBV5-1 and TRBJ1-2, with D maybe TRBD1 (6 bases). The germline V gene has CDR1 SGHRS and CDR2 YFSETQ. V lost 4 bases to trimming and J lost 4 bases, with 20 bases between them. The CDR3 extends over 16 amino acids.

This clonotype was observed a few times. The chain joins TRBV4-1 to TRBJ2-3; D may be TRBD1 or TRBD2 (5 bases each). The germline CDR1 and CDR2 sequences are MGHRA and YSYEKL. Trimming pared 8 bases from V and 0 bases from J, leaving 12 bases between. This CDR3 comprises 14 residues. The CDR3 DNA is TGCGCCAGCTTGGGGACGGGGAGCACAGATACGCAGTATTTT. It is translated as CASLGTGSTDTQYF.

The table lists this clonotype with many counts. The chain uses TRBV20-1 and TRBJ2-7; the D is unclear. The germline V and J ends were trimmed by 6 bases and 3 bases, with 21 bases remaining between them. The CDR3 spans 15 residues. The germline CDR1 and CDR2 sequences are DFQATT and SNEGSKA (reference sequence). The CDR3 sequence is CSAPNRAEVDYEQYF. The CDR3 nucleotides read TGCAGTGCCCCTAACCGGGCAGAGGTTGACTACGAGCAGTACTTC.

This clonotype was observed many times. The V call is TRBV5-1, the J call TRBJ2-7; 9 nucleotides line up with TRBD1. Per germline, CDR1 SGHRS and CDR2 YFSETQ. Trimming cost V 4 bases and J 3 bases; bases outside gene matches: 2. The CDR3 has 13 amino acids. DNA for the CDR3: TGCGCCAGCAGCACAGGGGGCGGCTACGAGCAGTACTTC. Protein sequence: CASSTGGGYEQYF. Together with reference TRBV5-1 and TRBJ2-7, the CDR3 gives the full variable domain: KAGVTQTPRYLIKTRGQQVTLSCSPISGHRSVSWYQQTPGQGLQFLFEYFSETQRNKGNFPGRFSGRQFSNSRSEMNVSTLELGDSALYLCASSTGGGYEQYFGPGTRLTVT.

CDR3 residues: CSARDGGDHGTQYF. In DNA form, the CDR3 reads TGCAGTGCTAGAGACGGCGGCGACCACGGGACGCAGTATTTT. The gene calls are TRBV20-1 and TRBJ2-3; D remains ambiguous. There are 14 residues in the CDR3. V was clipped by 0 bases and J by 9 bases, with 16 bases between them. Germline-derived CDR1 and CDR2 are DFQATT and SNEGSKA (reference sequence).

The J gene is TRBJ1-3, the V gene TRBV5-8; possibly TRBD1 for D (5 bases). V lost 3 bases, J lost 3 bases, and 16 bases lay in between. Germline CDR1 reads SGHTS; CDR2 reads YDEGEE. There are 16 residues in the CDR3. CDR3 amino acids: CASSSPRGEVGNTIYF. CDR3 nucleotide sequence: TGTGCCAGCAGCTCCCCCCGGGGGGAAGTTGGAAACACCATATATTTT.

This clonotype occurred many times. The chain is built from TRBV3-1 and TRBJ2-5; the D gene is possibly TRBD2 (6 bases). The V end was cut by 4 bases, the J end by 1 base, with 16 bases between. Germline assignment: CDR1 LGHDT and CDR2 YNNKEL (reference sequence). This CDR3 comprises 16 residues. The CDR3 sequence: CASSPWGVGGQETQYF. Written as DNA, the CDR3 is TGTGCCAGCAGCCCCTGGGGGGTGGGCGGCCAAGAGACCCAGTACTTC.

This chain joins TRBV20-1 and TRBJ2-1; 7 nucleotides match TRBD2. The J segment lost 0 bases and the V segment lost 3 bases, leaving 5 bases of the junction unmatched. The CDR3 runs to 15 residues. The germline V gene encodes CDR1 DFQATT and CDR2 SNEGSKA (reference sequence). The CDR3 spells CSASSGTSSYNEQFF. The CDR3 nucleotides read TGCAGTGCTAGCAGCGGGACGAGCTCCTACAATGAGCAGTTCTTC.

The V call is TRBV6-1, the J call TRBJ2-4; D call uncertain. CDR1 and CDR2 (germline): MNHNS, SASEGT. This CDR3 region has 13 residues. V lost 1 base to trimming and J lost 6 bases, with 7 bases between them. In DNA form, the CDR3 reads TGTGCCAGCAGTGAAGGGAGACGAAACATTCAGTACTTC. Translation: CASSEGRRNIQYF.

The rearrangement links TRBV20-1 to TRBJ2-6; D is perhaps TRBD1 (6 bases). Germline-derived CDR1 and CDR2 are DFQATT and SNEGSKA (reference sequence). This CDR3 is built from 18 residues. V was clipped by 6 bases and J by 1 base, with 22 bases between them. This CDR3 is CSAIPYRVGVSGANVLTF. The CDR3 nucleotides are TGCAGTGCAATACCCTACAGGGTTGGTGTTTCTGGGGCCAACGTCCTGACTTTC.

This clonotype was seen a few times. The chain joins TRBV19 to TRBJ1-2, with 8 nucleotides matching TRBD1. The ends lost 4 bases at V and 7 bases at J; junction bases unmatched: 11. The CDR3 is 15 amino acids. The germline gives CDR1 LNHDA, CDR2 SQIVND (reference sequence). CDR3 region: CASSKNPGTGFGYTF. Here the CDR3 DNA reads TGTGCCAGTAGTAAGAACCCCGGGACAGGCTTTGGCTACACCTTC.

The chain employs TRBV7-9 and TRBJ2-6, with D perhaps TRBD1 or TRBD2 (5 bases each). The CDR3 spans 12 residues. CDR1 is SEHNR and CDR2 is FQNEAQ in the germline V gene (reference sequence). Trimming left V 3 bases short and J 13 bases short, with 10 bases between. DNA for the CDR3: TGTGCCAGCAGCTTGGGGGTCTGGGTCCTGACTTTC. It encodes CASSLGVWVLTF. Full variable domain (missing parts from reference TRBV7-9 and TRBJ2-6): DTGVSQNPRHKITKRGQNVTFRCDPISEHNRLYWYRQTLGQGPEFLTYFQNEAQLEKSRLLSDRFSAERPKGSFSTLEIQRTEQGDSAMYLCASSLGVWVLTFGAGSRLTVL.

This clonotype came up once. This may come from a read error, since a much larger clone is one base off. J is TRBJ2-1 and V is TRBV5-6; D possibly corresponds to TRBD2 (6 bases). The V and J ends lost 8 bases and 2 bases respectively, with 11 bases between them. The CDR3 has 13 amino acids. Germline CDR1 reads SGHDT; CDR2 reads YYEEEE. The CDR3 loop reads CARGAGTYNEQFF. The CDR3 DNA reads TGTGCCAGAGGGGCGGGGACCTACAATGAGCAGTTCTTC.

This clonotype was recorded at least ten times. This chain connects TRBV5-5 to TRBJ1-2; D not certain. CDR1 is SGHKS, CDR2 YYEKEE, per germline (reference sequence). The V and J ends lost 0 bases and 4 bases respectively, with 10 bases between them. CDR3 length equals 14 residues. The CDR3 is CASSLGVAAYGYTF. In DNA, the CDR3 is TGTGCCAGCAGCTTGGGTGTGGCAGCCTATGGCTACACCTTC.